The clone carrying this T cell receptor (beta chain) has at least ten counts. The antigen remains undetermined. This entry belongs to a study of identical twins. Overall study results and limits: Fewer insertions marked abundant cord blood beta clonotypes; young adult naive trended weakly, memory not at all. Modelling underestimated the level of out-of-frame TCR alpha sharing observed in monozygotic twins.

The germline V gene has CDR1 MRHNA and CDR2 SNTAGT. CDR3 length: 13 residues. The junction had 5 bases not matched to a gene; V was cut back by 5 bases and J by 7 bases. TCRdb re-analysed the 5' RACE reads in MiXCR, keeping a single row per CDR3 protein. The sample yields 200,000 to 250,000 distinct CDR3 sequences, 7% to 8.5% seen once. The same data also contributed to another study, on yellow fever vaccine responses in identical twins.

The V call is TRBV6-4, the J call TRBJ2-1; 7 bases are a match to TRBD1. The TCR originated in a woman between 18 and 29 years old in good health. Sequencing was carried out using CD8+ T cells sorted from blood. CDR3 protein: CASSNRGWNEQFF. In nucleotides, the CDR3 is TGTGCCAGCAGTAACAGGGGATGGAATGAGCAGTTCTTC.